A selection of T cell receptor beta chains follows, all from one sample in a study of cytomegalovirus exposure and HLA in healthy donors. Assay used: immunoSEQ multiplex PCR; TCRdb lists only in-frame clones, some missing. The sample contains some 120,000 clones, 65% to 90% of which appear only once. Sequencing input: PBMCs. The receptors shown here come from a woman aged 40 to 50 in good health and CMV-seronegative. Each CDR3 is given with its conserved first and last residue. The D gene is left open where the match is weak. Size is stated for part of the rows, as once, few or many counts, or as a class when the clone is expanded.

>NA|TRBV5-1|TRBD1|TRBJ1-1
CASSLLGTAGVMNTEAFF
TGCGCCAGCAGCCTCCTCGGGACAGCGGGAGTCATGAACACTGAAGCTTTCTTT
>NA|TRBV2|TRBD1|TRBJ1-1
CASTRTGISMEAFF
TGTGCCAGCACTAGGACAGGGATATCGATGGAAGCTTTCTTT
>few|TRBV5-6|NA|TRBJ1-5
CASSSQGGNQPQHF
TGTGCCAGCAGCTCTCAAGGGGGCAATCAGCCCCAGCATTTT
>once|TRBV4-3|TRBD1|TRBJ1-5
CASSQHRQGANQPQHF
TGCGCCAGCAGCCAACACCGACAGGGGGCGAATCAGCCCCAGCATTTT
>few|TRBV19|TRBD1|TRBJ2-7
CASSTRQGAREQYF
TGTGCCAGTAGTACCAGACAGGGGGCGCGGGAGCAGTACTTC
>NA|TRBV19|NA|TRBJ2-3
CATARDSSTDTQYF
TGTGCCACAGCCCGGGACTCCAGCACAGATACGCAGTATTTT
>few|TRBV7-9|NA|TRBJ2-7
CASSHGTSYEQYF
TGTGCCAGCAGCCACGGGACTTCCTACGAGCAGTACTTC
>few|TRBV11-2|TRBD2|TRBJ2-7
CASSLASGTYEQYF
TGTGCCAGCAGCCTAGCAAGCGGGACCTACGAGCAGTACTTC
>NA|TRBV5-6|TRBD2|TRBJ2-3
CASSYYGTSGGVDTQYF
TGTGCCAGCAGCTATTATGGGACTAGCGGCGGGGTCGATACGCAGTATTTT
>NA|TRBV7-6|NA|TRBJ2-2
CASSLSGGGSGELFF
TGTGCCAGCAGCTTATCAGGCGGGGGCTCCGGGGAGCTGTTTTTT
>NA|TRBV2|TRBD2|TRBJ2-1
CASGHLTSGGNNEQFF
TGTGCCAGCGGCCACCTTACTAGCGGGGGCAACAATGAGCAGTTCTTC
>NA|TRBV5-1|NA|TRBJ2-5
CASSLTGDQETQYF
TGCGCCAGCAGCTTGACCGGGGATCAAGAGACCCAGTACTTC
>NA|TRBV18|TRBD1|TRBJ1-2
CASSRDREGYTF
TGTGCCAGCTCACGGGACAGGGAGGGCTACACCTTC
>NA|TRBV9|TRBD1|TRBJ1-1
CASSVEAGGLNTEAFF
TGTGCCAGCAGCGTAGAGGCAGGGGGACTGAACACTGAAGCTTTCTTT
>few|TRBV2|TRBD1|TRBJ2-7
CASKDRGYEQYF
TGTGCCAGCAAGGACAGGGGCTACGAGCAGTACTTC
>NA|TRBV5-8|NA|TRBJ1-5
CASSPPGTRGSQPQHF
TGTGCCAGCAGCCCACCCGGGACTCGGGGGTCCCAGCCCCAGCATTTT
>NA|TRBV27|NA|TRBJ2-5
CASSLAGIETQYF
TGTGCCAGCAGTTTAGCAGGAATAGAGACCCAGTACTTC
>NA|TRBV11-3|TRBD1|TRBJ1-4
CASSPRQGKDEKLFF
TGTGCCAGCAGCCCACGACAGGGGAAGGATGAAAAACTGTTTTTT
>NA|TRBV9|TRBD2|TRBJ2-7
CASSVEASGRAEQYF
TGTGCCAGCAGCGTAGAGGCTAGCGGGAGAGCTGAGCAGTACTTC
>NA|TRBV28|NA|TRBJ1-6
CASSFVASAYNSPLHF
TGTGCCAGCAGTTTCGTAGCCTCTGCTTATAATTCACCCCTCCACTTT